This T cell receptor (beta chain) was identified during a study of control samples from healthy donors and cancer patients. Assay: immunoSEQ multiplex PCR; the TCRdb copy retains only in-frame clones and omits some. The data show over 50,000 clones, approximately 80% seen once. The V gene lost 1 base and the J gene lost 4 bases, with 14 bases spanning the gap. From germline, CDR1 is SGHRS and CDR2 YFSETQ. The length of the CDR3 is 15 residues. This chain joins TRBV5-1 and TRBJ1-1; tentative D call: TRBD1 (5 bases). Sequencing was carried out using blood. This TCR came from a man aged 70-80 years in good health. CDR3 region: CASSLRGGGATEAFF. The CDR3 DNA reads TGCGCCAGCAGCTTGCGGGGCGGTGGCGCCACTGAAGCTTTCTTT.